This is a list of T cell receptor beta chains from one sample in a study of blood T cell repertoires in COVID-19. TCRdb's copy holds only in-frame clones and misses some; the assay was immunoSEQ multiplex PCR. The table shows about 70,000 clones, with 70% to 90% occurring only once. The sequenced material came from peripheral blood. The receptors stem from a human donor in a cohort sampled during active COVID-19. Both conserved end residues are part of each CDR3. The order of the fields is D gene, clone size, V gene, J gene, CDR3 protein, CDR3 DNA. A D gene is named only where the DNA matches it firmly. Some rows have no size entry. The others give once, few or many, or a class for an expanded clone.

D: .; size: .; V: TRBV28; J: TRBJ1-5; CDR3: CASSLGQGLGSSDQPQHF; DNA: TGTGCCAGCAGTTTAGGGCAGGGGTTGGGTTCTTCCGATCAGCCCCAGCATTTT
D: .; size: .; V: TRBV5-6; J: TRBJ2-3; CDR3: CASSSPGISTDTQYF; DNA: TGTGCCAGCAGTTCTCCGGGGATTAGCACAGATACGCAGTATTTT
D: TRBD1; size: .; V: TRBV19; J: TRBJ1-2; CDR3: CASSIKQGIYGYTF; DNA: TGTGCCAGTAGTATAAAACAGGGGATCTATGGCTACACCTTC
D: TRBD2; size: once; V: TRBV4-1; J: TRBJ2-7; CDR3: CASSQDTRSGGYEQYF; DNA: TGCGCCAGCAGCCAAGATACCCGGAGCGGGGGCTACGAGCAGTACTTC
D: .; size: few; V: TRBV5-4; J: TRBJ2-3; CDR3: CASGLAPGADTQYF; DNA: TGTGCCAGCGGGCTCGCCCCTGGGGCCGATACGCAGTATTTT
D: .; size: many; V: TRBV10-3; J: TRBJ1-1; CDR3: CAISESGGSGTEAFF; DNA: TGTGCCATCAGTGAGTCCGGAGGCTCGGGCACTGAAGCTTTCTTT
D: TRBD1; size: .; V: TRBV12-5; J: TRBJ1-4; CDR3: CASGLDRRDRGEKLFF; DNA: TGTGCTAGTGGTTTGGACCGCCGGGACAGGGGAGAAAAACTGTTTTTT
D: .; size: .; V: TRBV11-2; J: TRBJ2-7; CDR3: CASSSVTGAYEQYF; DNA: TGTGCCAGCAGCTCTGTGACAGGCGCCTACGAGCAGTACTTC
D: TRBD1; size: .; V: TRBV2; J: TRBJ1-2; CDR3: CASRQGAQNYGYTF; DNA: TGTGCCAGCAGGCAGGGGGCGCAGAACTATGGCTACACCTTC
D: TRBD1; size: .; V: TRBV7-9; J: TRBJ2-1; CDR3: CASSARTGFVLSNEQFF; DNA: TGTGCCAGCAGCGCAAGGACAGGCTTTGTGCTGTCCAATGAGCAGTTCTTC
D: .; size: .; V: TRBV29-1; J: TRBJ1-1; CDR3: CSVEEGGLRRNTEAFF; DNA: TGCAGCGTTGAAGAGGGAGGGCTTAGGAGAAACACTGAAGCTTTCTTT
D: .; size: .; V: TRBV24-1; J: TRBJ1-5; CDR3: CATSDPKGGGNQPQHF; DNA: TGTGCCACCAGTGACCCGAAAGGCGGGGGGAATCAGCCCCAGCATTTT
D: .; size: .; V: TRBV5-6; J: TRBJ1-2; CDR3: CASSLRTGFHGYTF; DNA: TGTGCCAGCAGCTTAAGAACGGGGTTTCATGGCTACACCTTC
D: .; size: .; V: TRBV4-2; J: TRBJ2-7; CDR3: CASSPVVALDLHEQYF; DNA: TGTGCCAGCAGCCCTGTGGTAGCTTTAGATCTACACGAGCAGTACTTC
D: .; size: .; V: TRBV27; J: TRBJ2-3; CDR3: CASTHLQGSEDTQYF; DNA: TGTGCCAGCACCCACCTACAGGGTAGCGAAGATACGCAGTATTTT
D: .; size: .; V: TRBV4-1; J: TRBJ2-3; CDR3: CASSQVLAGDTQYF; DNA: TGCGCCAGCAGCCAAGTTCTGGCGGGCGATACGCAGTATTTT
D: TRBD2; size: .; V: TRBV29-1; J: TRBJ2-5; CDR3: CSVAPGGGQETQYF; DNA: TGCAGCGTTGCCCCGGGGGGGGGCCAAGAGACCCAGTACTTC
D: .; size: .; V: TRBV19; J: TRBJ2-6; CDR3: CASSGDSYSGANVLTF; DNA: TGTGCCAGTAGTGGTGACAGCTACTCTGGGGCCAACGTCCTGACTTTC
D: .; size: .; V: TRBV4-3; J: TRBJ2-3; CDR3: CASSRGVQTDTQYF; DNA: TGCGCCAGCAGCCGCGGAGTTCAGACAGATACGCAGTATTTT
D: .; size: .; V: TRBV10-3; J: TRBJ2-2; CDR3: CAIRGLSDTGELFF; DNA: TGTGCCATCAGGGGACTGAGCGACACCGGGGAGCTGTTTTTT
D: TRBD1; size: .; V: TRBV5-6; J: TRBJ2-1; CDR3: CASTKYGQGVGEQFF; DNA: TGTGCCAGCACCAAATATGGACAGGGGGTGGGTGAGCAGTTCTTC
D: .; size: .; V: TRBV9; J: TRBJ1-4; CDR3: CASSVGGQNEKLFF; DNA: TGTGCCAGCAGCGTAGGCGGGCAGAATGAAAAACTGTTTTTT
D: TRBD1; size: .; V: TRBV12-5; J: TRBJ1-1; CDR3: CASGLDTGVNTEAFF; DNA: TGTGCTAGTGGTTTAGATACAGGGGTCAACACTGAAGCTTTCTTT
D: TRBD1; size: .; V: TRBV18; J: TRBJ1-5; CDR3: CASSSTGIGNQPQHF; DNA: TGTGCCAGCTCATCGACAGGGATTGGAAATCAGCCCCAGCATTTT
D: .; size: few; V: TRBV6-5; J: TRBJ1-1; CDR3: CATLTGLAEAFF; DNA: TGTGCCACCCTGACAGGTCTTGCTGAAGCTTTCTTT
D: .; size: .; V: TRBV10-3; J: TRBJ1-6; CDR3: CAIKQGFGNSPLHF; DNA: TGTGCCATCAAACAGGGTTTTGGTAATTCACCCCTCCACTTT
D: TRBD2; size: .; V: TRBV6-6; J: TRBJ2-7; CDR3: CASSKLAGEGEQYF; DNA: TGTGCCAGCAGTAAACTAGCGGGGGAGGGGGAGCAGTACTTC
D: .; size: .; V: TRBV2; J: TRBJ1-2; CDR3: CASSEDKGHGYTF; DNA: TGTGCCAGCAGTGAAGACAAGGGGCATGGCTACACCTTC
D: .; size: .; V: TRBV4-1; J: TRBJ1-4; CDR3: CASSQGGSNEKLFF; DNA: TGCGCCAGCAGCCAGGGGGGTTCGAATGAAAAACTGTTTTTT
D: .; size: .; V: TRBV9; J: TRBJ2-6; CDR3: CASSVSLSGANVLTF; DNA: TGTGCCAGCAGCGTTTCTCTTTCTGGGGCCAACGTCCTGACTTTC
D: TRBD1; size: .; V: TRBV7-8; J: TRBJ1-2; CDR3: CASSPDRGHYGYTF; DNA: TGTGCCAGCAGCCCAGACAGGGGCCACTATGGCTACACCTTC
D: .; size: .; V: TRBV4-3; J: TRBJ2-1; CDR3: CASSQDPSGEEDNEQFF; DNA: TGCGCCAGCAGCCAAGACCCCTCCGGAGAGGAAGACAATGAGCAGTTCTTC
D: .; size: .; V: TRBV2; J: TRBJ2-7; CDR3: CASKRADSASYEQYF; DNA: TGTGCCAGCAAACGAGCCGACAGCGCCTCCTACGAGCAGTACTTC
D: TRBD1; size: once; V: TRBV14; J: TRBJ2-1; CDR3: CASTSQGARWEQFF; DNA: TGTGCCAGCACCAGCCAGGGGGCGCGGTGGGAGCAGTTCTTC
D: .; size: .; V: TRBV6-1; J: TRBJ2-3; CDR3: CASSEGKRSTDTQYF; DNA: TGTGCCAGCAGTGAAGGCAAGCGGAGCACAGATACGCAGTATTTT
D: TRBD1; size: .; V: TRBV6-5; J: TRBJ2-2; CDR3: CASRTGAWDTGELFF; DNA: TGTGCCAGCAGGACAGGGGCCTGGGACACCGGGGAGCTGTTTTTT
D: TRBD2; size: .; V: TRBV7-2; J: TRBJ2-3; CDR3: CASSFRERGLTDTQYF; DNA: TGTGCCAGCAGCTTTCGGGAGCGGGGGCTCACAGATACGCAGTATTTT
D: TRBD1; size: .; V: TRBV6-2/TRBV6-3; J: TRBJ1-1; CDR3: CASSKGTGAGNTEAFF; DNA: TGTGCCAGCAGTAAAGGGACAGGGGCTGGGAACACTGAAGCTTTCTTT
D: TRBD2; size: .; V: TRBV5-6; J: TRBJ2-2; CDR3: CASSLLGGLDFTGELFF; DNA: TGTGCCAGCAGCTTGCTCGGGGGGTTAGATTTCACCGGGGAGCTGTTTTTT
D: .; size: .; V: TRBV7-2; J: TRBJ2-7; CDR3: CASSLGDGGLYEQYF; DNA: TGTGCCAGCAGCTTAGGAGACGGGGGTCTCTACGAGCAGTACTTC
D: .; size: .; V: TRBV7-8; J: TRBJ2-3; CDR3: CASSLGVGATDTQYF; DNA: TGTGCCAGCAGCTTAGGAGTAGGAGCCACAGATACGCAGTATTTT
D: .; size: .; V: TRBV14; J: TRBJ2-2; CDR3: CASSRDREDTGELFF; DNA: TGTGCCAGCAGCCGCGACAGGGAGGACACCGGGGAGCTGTTTTTT
D: TRBD1; size: .; V: TRBV5-6; J: TRBJ1-5; CDR3: CASSLAGTGGALVQPQHF; DNA: TGTGCCAGCAGCTTGGCCGGGACAGGAGGAGCCCTTGTTCAGCCCCAGCATTTT
D: .; size: .; V: TRBV28; J: TRBJ1-2; CDR3: CASRQTGSYGYTF; DNA: TGTGCCAGCCGGCAAACAGGGAGTTATGGCTACACCTTC
D: .; size: .; V: TRBV5-6; J: TRBJ2-1; CDR3: CASSLGVGGHNEQFF; DNA: TGTGCCAGCAGCTTGGGAGTAGGGGGACACAATGAGCAGTTCTTC
D: .; size: .; V: TRBV3-1/TRBV3-2; J: TRBJ1-6; CDR3: CASSQGENSPLHF; DNA: TGTGCCAGCAGCCAAGGGGAGAATTCACCCCTCCACTTT
D: .; size: .; V: TRBV21-1; J: TRBJ2-7; CDR3: CASSKAGTPAGNSYEQYF; DNA: TGTGCCAGCAGCAAAGCAGGGACTCCGGCGGGGAACTCCTACGAGCAGTACTTC
D: .; size: .; V: TRBV6-6; J: TRBJ1-2; CDR3: CASGRGASYGYTF; DNA: TGTGCCAGTGGGAGGGGGGCGAGCTATGGCTACACCTTC
D: TRBD1; size: once; V: TRBV6-5; J: TRBJ1-2; CDR3: CASRPDRGGYGYTF; DNA: TGTGCCAGCAGACCCGACAGGGGGGGCTATGGCTACACCTTC